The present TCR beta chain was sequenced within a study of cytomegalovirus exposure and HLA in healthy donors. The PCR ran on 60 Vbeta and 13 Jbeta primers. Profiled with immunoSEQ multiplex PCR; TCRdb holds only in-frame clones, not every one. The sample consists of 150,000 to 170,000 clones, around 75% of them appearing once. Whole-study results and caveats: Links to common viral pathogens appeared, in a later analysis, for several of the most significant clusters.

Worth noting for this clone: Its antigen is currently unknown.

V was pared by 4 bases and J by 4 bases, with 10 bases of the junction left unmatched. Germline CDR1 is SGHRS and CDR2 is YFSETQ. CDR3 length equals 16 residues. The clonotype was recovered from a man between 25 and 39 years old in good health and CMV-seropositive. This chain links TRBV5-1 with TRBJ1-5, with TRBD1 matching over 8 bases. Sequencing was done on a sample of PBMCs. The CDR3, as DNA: TGCGCCAGCAGCCCCTTTGGGACAGGAGAAAATCAGCCCCAGCATTTT. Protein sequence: CASSPFGTGENQPQHF.